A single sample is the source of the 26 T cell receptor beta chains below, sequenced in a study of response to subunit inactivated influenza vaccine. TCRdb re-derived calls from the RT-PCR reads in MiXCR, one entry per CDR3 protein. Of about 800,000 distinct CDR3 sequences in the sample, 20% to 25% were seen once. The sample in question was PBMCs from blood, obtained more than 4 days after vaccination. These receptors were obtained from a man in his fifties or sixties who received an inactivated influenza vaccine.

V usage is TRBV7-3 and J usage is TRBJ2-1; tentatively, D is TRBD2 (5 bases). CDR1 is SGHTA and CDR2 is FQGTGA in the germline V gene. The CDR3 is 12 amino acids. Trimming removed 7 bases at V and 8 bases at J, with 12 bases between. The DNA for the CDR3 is TGTGCCAGCACCCAAGCGGCGCATGAGCAGTTCTTC. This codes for CASTQAAHEQFF.

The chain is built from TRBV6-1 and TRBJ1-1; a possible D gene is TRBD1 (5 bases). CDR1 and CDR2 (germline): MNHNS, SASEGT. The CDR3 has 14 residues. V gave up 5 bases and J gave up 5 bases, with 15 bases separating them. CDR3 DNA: TGTGCCAGCAGTCAAGGACACCGGGGAACTGAAGCTTTCTTT. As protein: CASSQGHRGTEAFF.

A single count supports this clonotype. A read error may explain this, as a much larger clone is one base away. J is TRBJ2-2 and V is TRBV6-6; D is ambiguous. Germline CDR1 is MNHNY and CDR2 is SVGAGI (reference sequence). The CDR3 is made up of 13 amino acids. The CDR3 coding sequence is TGTGCCAGCCGGCTCTCGAACACCAGGGAGCTGTTTTTT. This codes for CASRLSNTRELFF.

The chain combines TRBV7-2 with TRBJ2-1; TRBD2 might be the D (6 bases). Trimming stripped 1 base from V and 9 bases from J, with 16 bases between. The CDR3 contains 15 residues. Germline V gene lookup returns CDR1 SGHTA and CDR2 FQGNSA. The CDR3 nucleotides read TGTGCCAGCAGCTTAGGACTAGTTGATTCCGGTGAGCAGTTCTTC. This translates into CASSLGLVDSGEQFF.

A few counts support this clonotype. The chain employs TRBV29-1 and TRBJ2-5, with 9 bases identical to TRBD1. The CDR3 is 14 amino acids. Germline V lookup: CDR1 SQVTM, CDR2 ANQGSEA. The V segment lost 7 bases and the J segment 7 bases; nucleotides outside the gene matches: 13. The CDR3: CSALPGTGRGTQYF. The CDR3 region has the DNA TGCAGCGCTCTACCGGGGACAGGGCGAGGGACCCAGTACTTC.

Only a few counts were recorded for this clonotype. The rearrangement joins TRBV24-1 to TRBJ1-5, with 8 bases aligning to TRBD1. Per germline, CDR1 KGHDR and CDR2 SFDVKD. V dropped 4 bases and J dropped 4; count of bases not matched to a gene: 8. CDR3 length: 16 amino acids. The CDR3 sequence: CATSETRTGPNQPQHF. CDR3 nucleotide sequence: TGTGCCACCAGTGAAACAAGGACAGGGCCAAATCAGCCCCAGCATTTT.

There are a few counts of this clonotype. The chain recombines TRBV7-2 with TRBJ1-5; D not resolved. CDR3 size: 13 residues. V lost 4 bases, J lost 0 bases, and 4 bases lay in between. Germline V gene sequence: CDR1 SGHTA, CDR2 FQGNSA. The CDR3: CASSSASNQPQHF. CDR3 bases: TGTGCCAGCAGCTCGGCTAGCAATCAGCCCCAGCATTTT.

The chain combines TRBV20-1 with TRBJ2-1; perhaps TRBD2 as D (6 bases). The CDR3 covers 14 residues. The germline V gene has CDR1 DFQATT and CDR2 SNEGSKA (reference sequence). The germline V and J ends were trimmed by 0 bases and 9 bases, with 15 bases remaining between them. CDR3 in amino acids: CSARDLRDHTEQFF. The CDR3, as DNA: TGCAGTGCTAGAGATTTGCGGGATCATACTGAGCAGTTCTTC.

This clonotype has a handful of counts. CDR3 bases: TGTGCCAGCAGCTGGGACAGCGACTACAATGAGCAGTTCTTC. Protein sequence: CASSWDSDYNEQFF. This chain uses TRBV7-9 with TRBJ2-1; 7 nucleotides align to TRBD1. Trimming took 4 bases from V and 3 from J; bases not matched to a gene: 3. The CDR3 consists of 14 residues. Germline lookup yields CDR1 SEHNR and CDR2 FQNEAQ (reference sequence).

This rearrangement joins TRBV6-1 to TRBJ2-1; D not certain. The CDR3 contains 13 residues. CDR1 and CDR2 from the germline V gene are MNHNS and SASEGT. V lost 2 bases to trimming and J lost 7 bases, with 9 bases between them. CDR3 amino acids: CASSERRRNEQFF. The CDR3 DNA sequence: TGTGCCAGCAGTGAAAGACGACGGAATGAGCAGTTCTTC.

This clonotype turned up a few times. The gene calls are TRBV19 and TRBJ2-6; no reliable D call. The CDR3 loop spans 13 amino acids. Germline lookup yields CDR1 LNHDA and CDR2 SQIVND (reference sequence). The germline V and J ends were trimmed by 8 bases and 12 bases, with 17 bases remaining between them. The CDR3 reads CASLNTNSVVLTF. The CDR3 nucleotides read TGTGCCAGTCTTAACACCAACTCGGTCGTCCTGACTTTC.

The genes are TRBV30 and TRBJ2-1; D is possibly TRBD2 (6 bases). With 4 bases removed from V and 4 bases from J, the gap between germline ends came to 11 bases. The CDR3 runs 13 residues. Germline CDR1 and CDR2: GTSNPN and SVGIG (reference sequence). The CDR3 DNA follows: TGTGCCTGGAACCTAGCGAATTACAATGAGCAGTTCTTC. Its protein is CAWNLANYNEQFF.

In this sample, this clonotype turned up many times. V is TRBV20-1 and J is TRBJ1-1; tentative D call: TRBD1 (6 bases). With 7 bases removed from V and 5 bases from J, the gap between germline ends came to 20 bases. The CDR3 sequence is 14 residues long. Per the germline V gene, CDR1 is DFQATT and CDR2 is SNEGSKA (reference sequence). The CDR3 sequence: CSGLRDIQSTEAFF. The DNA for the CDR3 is TGCAGTGGACTTCGGGACATACAGTCGACTGAAGCTTTCTTT.

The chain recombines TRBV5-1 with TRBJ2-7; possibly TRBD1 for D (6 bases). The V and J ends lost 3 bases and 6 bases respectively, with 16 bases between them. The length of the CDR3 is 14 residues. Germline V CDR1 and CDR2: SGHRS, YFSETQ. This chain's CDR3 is CASSSAGTTSEQYF. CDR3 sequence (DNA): TGCGCCAGCAGCTCTGCCGGGACAACCAGCGAGCAGTACTTC.

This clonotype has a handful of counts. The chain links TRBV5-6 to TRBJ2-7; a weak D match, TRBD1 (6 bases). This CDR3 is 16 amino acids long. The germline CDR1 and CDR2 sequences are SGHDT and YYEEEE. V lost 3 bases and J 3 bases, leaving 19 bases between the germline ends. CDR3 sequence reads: CASSSLLGTQVYEQYF. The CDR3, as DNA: TGTGCCAGCAGCTCTCTGCTCGGGACACAAGTCTACGAGCAGTACTTC.

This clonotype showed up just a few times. The CDR3 region has the DNA TGTGCCAGCAGGATGACAGGAGCCTGGGATGAGCAGTTCTTC. This encodes CASRMTGAWDEQFF. The J gene is TRBJ2-1, the V gene TRBV27, with D maybe TRBD1 (6 bases). The germline V gene has CDR1 MNHEY and CDR2 SMNVEV (reference sequence). V shed 6 bases and J shed 8 bases, with 17 bases lying between them. The CDR3 length is 14 residues.

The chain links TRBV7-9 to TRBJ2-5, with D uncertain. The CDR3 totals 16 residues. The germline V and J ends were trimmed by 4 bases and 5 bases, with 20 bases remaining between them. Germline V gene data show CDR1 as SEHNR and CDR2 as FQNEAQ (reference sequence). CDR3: CASSSVVSGFDETQYF. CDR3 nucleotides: TGTGCCAGCAGCTCCGTAGTATCGGGCTTTGATGAGACCCAGTACTTC.

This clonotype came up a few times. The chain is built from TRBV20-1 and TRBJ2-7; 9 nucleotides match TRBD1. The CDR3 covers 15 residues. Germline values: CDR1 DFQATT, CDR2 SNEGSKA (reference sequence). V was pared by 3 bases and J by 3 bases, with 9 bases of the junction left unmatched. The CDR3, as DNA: TGCAGTGCTAGTCGGCCGGGACAGGGTCTCTACGAGCAGTACTTC. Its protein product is CSASRPGQGLYEQYF.

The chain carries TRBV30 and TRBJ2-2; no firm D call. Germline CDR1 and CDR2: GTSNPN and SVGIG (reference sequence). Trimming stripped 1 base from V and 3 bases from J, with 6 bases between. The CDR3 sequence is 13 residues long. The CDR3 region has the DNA TGTGCCTGGAGTGCCCATGACACCGGGGAGCTGTTTTTT. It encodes CAWSAHDTGELFF.

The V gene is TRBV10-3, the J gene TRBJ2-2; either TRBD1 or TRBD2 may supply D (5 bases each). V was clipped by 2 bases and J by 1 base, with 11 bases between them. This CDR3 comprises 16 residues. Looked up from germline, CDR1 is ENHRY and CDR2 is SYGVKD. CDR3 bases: TGTGCCATCAGTGAGAGAGGGGCCCTGAACACCGGGGAGCTGTTTTTT. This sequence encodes CAISERGALNTGELFF.

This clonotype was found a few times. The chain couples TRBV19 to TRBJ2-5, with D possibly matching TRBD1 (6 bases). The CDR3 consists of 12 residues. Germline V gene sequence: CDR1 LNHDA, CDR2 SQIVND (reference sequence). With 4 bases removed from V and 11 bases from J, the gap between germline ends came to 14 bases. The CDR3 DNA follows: TGTGCCAGTAGTACCGACACAGGGCTGCAGTACTTC. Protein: CASSTDTGLQYF.

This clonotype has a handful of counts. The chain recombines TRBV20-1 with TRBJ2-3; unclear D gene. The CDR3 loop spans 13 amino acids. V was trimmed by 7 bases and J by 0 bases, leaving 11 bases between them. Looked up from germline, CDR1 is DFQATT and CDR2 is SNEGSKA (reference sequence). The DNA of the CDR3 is TGCAGTGGACACGGTGCTAGCACAGATACGCAGTATTTT. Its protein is CSGHGASTDTQYF.

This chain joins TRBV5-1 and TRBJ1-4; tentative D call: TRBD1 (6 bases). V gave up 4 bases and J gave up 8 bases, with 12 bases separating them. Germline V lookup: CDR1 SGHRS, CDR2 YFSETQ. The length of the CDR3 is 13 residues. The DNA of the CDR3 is TGCGCCAGCAGCCAGGGGCGGAGGGAAAAACTGTTTTTT. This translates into CASSQGRREKLFF.

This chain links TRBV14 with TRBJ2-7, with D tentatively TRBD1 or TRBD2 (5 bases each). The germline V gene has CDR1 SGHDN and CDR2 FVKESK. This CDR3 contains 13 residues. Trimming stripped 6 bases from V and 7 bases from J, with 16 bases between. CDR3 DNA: TGTGCCAGCAGTCAATTATATGAGGGGGAGCAGTACTTC. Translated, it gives CASSQLYEGEQYF.

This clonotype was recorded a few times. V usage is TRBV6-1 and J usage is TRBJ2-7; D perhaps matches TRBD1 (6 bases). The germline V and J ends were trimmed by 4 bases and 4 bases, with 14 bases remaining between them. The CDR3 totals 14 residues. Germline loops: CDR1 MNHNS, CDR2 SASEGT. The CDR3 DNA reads TGTGCCAGCAGTGCTCAACAGGGTCCGTACGAGCAGTACTTC. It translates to CASSAQQGPYEQYF.

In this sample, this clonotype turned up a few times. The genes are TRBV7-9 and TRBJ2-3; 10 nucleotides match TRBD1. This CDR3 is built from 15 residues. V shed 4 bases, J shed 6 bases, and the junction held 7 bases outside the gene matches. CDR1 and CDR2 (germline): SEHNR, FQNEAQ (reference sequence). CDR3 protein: CASSSPGQGIDTQYF. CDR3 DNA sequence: TGTGCCAGCAGCTCTCCGGGACAGGGGATCGATACGCAGTATTTT.